This T cell receptor beta chain is from a study of early T cells in non-severe SARS-CoV-2 infection. Trimming removed 3 bases from V and 0 bases from J, with 9 bases in between. This CDR3 has 15 residues. The germline gives CDR1 KGHSH, CDR2 LQKENI. As part of library construction, unique molecular identifiers were attached to individual cDNA molecules. TCRdb called the 5' RACE reads again in MiXCR, with one record for every CDR3 protein. The top ten hold 9.9% of the sample, which has about 11,000 distinct CDR3 sequences, around 5% seen once. Judged by abundance, this clonotype is medium-sized (0.01 to 0.1%).

Sequenced: whole blood. The rearrangement links TRBV18 to TRBJ1-3; tentatively, D is TRBD1 (5 bases). This clonotype was obtained from an adult who was a healthcare worker with PCR-confirmed SARS-CoV-2 infection or an uninfected control (not recorded which). CDR3 amino acids: CASSPQGYSGNTIYF. The CDR3 bases are TGTGCCAGCTCACCTCAGGGTTACTCTGGAAACACCATATATTTT.